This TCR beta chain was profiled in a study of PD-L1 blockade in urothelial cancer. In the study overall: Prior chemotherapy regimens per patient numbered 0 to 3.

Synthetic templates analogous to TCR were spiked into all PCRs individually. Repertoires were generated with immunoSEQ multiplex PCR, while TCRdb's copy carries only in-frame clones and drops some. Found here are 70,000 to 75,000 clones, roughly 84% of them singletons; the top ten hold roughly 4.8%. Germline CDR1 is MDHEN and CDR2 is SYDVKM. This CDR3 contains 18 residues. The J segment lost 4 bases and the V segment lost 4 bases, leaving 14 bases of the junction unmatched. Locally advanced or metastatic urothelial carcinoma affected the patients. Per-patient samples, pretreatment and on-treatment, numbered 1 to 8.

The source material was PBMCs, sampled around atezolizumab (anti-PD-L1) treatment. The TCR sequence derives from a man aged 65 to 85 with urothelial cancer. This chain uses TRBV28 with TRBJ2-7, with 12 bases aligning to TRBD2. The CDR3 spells CASSSPQLAGGPGYEQYF. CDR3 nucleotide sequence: TGTGCCAGCAGTTCCCCTCAGCTAGCGGGAGGGCCAGGATACGAGCAGTACTTC.